The text below deals with one T cell receptor (beta chain). At least ten counts were recorded for this clonotype. Its antigen target is currently unknown. Base quality data are lacking; no much larger clone is found one base away. The data derive from a study of T-cell reconstitution after alpha-beta-depleted transplantation in children (dated by TCRdb to 2016 to 2018). As for the study more broadly: T-cell immune reconstitution after TCRalphabeta/CD19-depleted allogeneic hematopoietic cell transplantation in children was quantitatively tracked in the study by means of TCR repertoire profiling.

Study-wide findings and limitations: The frequencies of hyperexpanded clones fell over the following months, and after one year, T-cell counts and TCRbeta diversity were mostly attributed to newly produced T cells. The apparently early recovery of alphabetaT-cell counts about two months after transplant reportedly depended on only several hundred rapidly expanded clones that came from non-depleted graft cells. The high TCRbeta diversity at day 60 in some patients was ascribed to recipient T cells and intrathymic progenitors that had survived conditioning.

The sample's treatment or condition, from its label and the paper: allogeneic hematopoietic cell transplantation with graft depleted of TCRalphabeta T cells and CD19 B cells. TCRalphabeta/CD19-depleted allogeneic hematopoietic cell grafts were given to the transplant recipients, all of whom were children. V trim: 3 bases; J trim: 4 bases; unmatched bases: 3. There are 16 amino acids in the CDR3, from cysteine to phenylalanine inclusive. The only DNA kept is the CDR3, 48 bases in frame from the first base. Taken from the germline V gene, the CDR1 and CDR2 loops are KGHDR and SFDVKD. The library relied on PCR. Sequencing took place on an Illumina HiSeq 2500. Molecular barcoding was employed in the preparation of TCR libraries, with unique molecular identifiers being used to normalize TCRbeta repertoire quantification. The public reads were quality trimmed at Q25 with fastp and then assembled into clones with MiXCR by TCRdb, keeping productive beta chains. One record per CDR3 amino acid sequence lists the most common genes and DNA. Recorded for this sample are approximately 1,000,000 distinct CDR3 sequences; around 30% of them occurred a single time. The ten largest make up more than 25% of the sample.

The rearrangement combines TRBV24-1 with TRBJ2-1, with TRBD2 matching 12 junction bases. The specimen was PBMCs, mostly from graft donor cells, collected 360 days after TCRalphabeta/CD19-depleted stem cell transplant. The receptor was isolated from a boy younger than two who had a stem cell transplant for SCID, so the T cells may come from the graft donor. The bases are TGTGCCACCAGTGATCGACTAGCGGGGGCTTACAATGAGCAGTTCTTC. It is translated as CATSDRLAGAYNEQFF.